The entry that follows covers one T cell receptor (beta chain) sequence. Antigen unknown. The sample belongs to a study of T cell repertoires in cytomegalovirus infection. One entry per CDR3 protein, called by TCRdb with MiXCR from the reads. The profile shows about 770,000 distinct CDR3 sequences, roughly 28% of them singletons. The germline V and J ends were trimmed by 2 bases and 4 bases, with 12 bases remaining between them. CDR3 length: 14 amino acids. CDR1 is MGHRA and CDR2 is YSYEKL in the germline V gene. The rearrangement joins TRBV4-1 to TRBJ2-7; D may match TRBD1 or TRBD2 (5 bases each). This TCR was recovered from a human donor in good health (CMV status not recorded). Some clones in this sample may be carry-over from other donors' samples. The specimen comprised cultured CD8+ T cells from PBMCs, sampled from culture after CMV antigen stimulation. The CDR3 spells CASSQRDGYYEQYF. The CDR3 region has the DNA TGCGCCAGCAGCCAAAGGGACGGATATTACGAGCAGTACTTC.